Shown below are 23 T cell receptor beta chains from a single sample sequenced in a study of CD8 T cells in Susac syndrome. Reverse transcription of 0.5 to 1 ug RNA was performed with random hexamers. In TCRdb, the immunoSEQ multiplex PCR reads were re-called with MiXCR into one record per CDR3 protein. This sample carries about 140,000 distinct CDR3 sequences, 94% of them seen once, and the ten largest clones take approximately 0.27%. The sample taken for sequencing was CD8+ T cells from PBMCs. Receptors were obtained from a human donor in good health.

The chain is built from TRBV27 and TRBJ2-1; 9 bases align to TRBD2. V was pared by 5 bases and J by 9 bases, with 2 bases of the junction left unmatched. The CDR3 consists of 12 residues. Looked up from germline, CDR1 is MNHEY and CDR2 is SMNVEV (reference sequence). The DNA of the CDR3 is TGTGCCAGCAGTCTGACTAGCGGTGAGCAGTTCTTC. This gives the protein CASSLTSGEQFF.

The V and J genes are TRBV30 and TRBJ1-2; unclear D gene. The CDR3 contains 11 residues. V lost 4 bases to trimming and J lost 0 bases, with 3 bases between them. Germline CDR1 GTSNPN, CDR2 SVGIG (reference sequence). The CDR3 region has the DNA TGTGCCTGGATGGCTAACTATGGCTACACCTTC. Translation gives CAWMANYGYTF.

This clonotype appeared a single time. Here the CDR3 reads CASSPTGHSYEQYF. The CDR3 region has the DNA TGTGCCAGCAGCCCAACGGGACATTCCTACGAGCAGTACTTC. The chain employs TRBV7-2 and TRBJ2-7, with D tentatively TRBD1 (6 bases). Trimming pared 5 bases from V and 1 base from J, leaving 12 bases between. The germline gives CDR1 SGHTA, CDR2 FQGNSA. This CDR3 has 14 residues.

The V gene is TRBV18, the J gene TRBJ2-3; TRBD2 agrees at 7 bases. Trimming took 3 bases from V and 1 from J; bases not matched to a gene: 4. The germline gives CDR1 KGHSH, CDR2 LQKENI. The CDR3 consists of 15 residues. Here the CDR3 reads CASSPSTSGTDTQYF. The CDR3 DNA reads TGTGCCAGCTCACCCTCAACTAGCGGCACAGATACGCAGTATTTT.

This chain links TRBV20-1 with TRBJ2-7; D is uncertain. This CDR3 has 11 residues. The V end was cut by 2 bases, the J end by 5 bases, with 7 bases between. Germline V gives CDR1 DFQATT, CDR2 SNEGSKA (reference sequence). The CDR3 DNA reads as TGCAGTGCTAGATGGGCCCACGAGCAGTACTTC. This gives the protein CSARWAHEQYF.

This chain's CDR3 is CATTMEDSDEQFF. DNA for the CDR3: TGTGCCACCACCATGGAGGATTCCGATGAGCAGTTCTTC. The chain uses TRBV24-1 and TRBJ2-1; D may be TRBD2 (5 bases). Germline V gene data show CDR1 as KGHDR and CDR2 as SFDVKD. V was shortened by 8 bases and J by 8 bases, with 15 bases between the two germline ends. This CDR3 region has 13 residues.

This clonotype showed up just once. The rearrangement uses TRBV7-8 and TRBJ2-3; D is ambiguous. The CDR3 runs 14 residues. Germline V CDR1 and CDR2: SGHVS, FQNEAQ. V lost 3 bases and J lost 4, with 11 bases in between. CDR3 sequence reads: CASSFYKLADTQYF. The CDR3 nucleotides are TGTGCCAGCAGCTTTTACAAGTTGGCAGATACGCAGTATTTT.

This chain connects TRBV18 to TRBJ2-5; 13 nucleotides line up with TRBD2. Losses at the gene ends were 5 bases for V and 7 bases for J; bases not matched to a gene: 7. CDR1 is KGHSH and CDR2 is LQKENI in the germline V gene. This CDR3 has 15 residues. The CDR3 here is CASSTGLAGIGTQYF. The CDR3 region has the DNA TGTGCCAGCTCAACGGGACTAGCGGGGATCGGGACCCAGTACTTC.

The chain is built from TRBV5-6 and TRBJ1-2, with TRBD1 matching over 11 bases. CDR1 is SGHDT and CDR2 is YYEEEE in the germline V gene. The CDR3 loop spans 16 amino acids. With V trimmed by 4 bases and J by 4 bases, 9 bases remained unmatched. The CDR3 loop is CASSAYWTGGGYGYTF. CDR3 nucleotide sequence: TGTGCCAGCAGCGCTTATTGGACAGGGGGCGGCTATGGCTACACCTTC. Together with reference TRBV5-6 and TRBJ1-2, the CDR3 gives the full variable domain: DAGVTQSPTHLIKTRGQQVTLRCSPKSGHDTVSWYQQALGQGPQFIFQYYEEEERQRGNFPDRFSGHQFPNYSSELNVNALLLGDSALYLCASSAYWTGGGYGYTFGSGTRLTVV.

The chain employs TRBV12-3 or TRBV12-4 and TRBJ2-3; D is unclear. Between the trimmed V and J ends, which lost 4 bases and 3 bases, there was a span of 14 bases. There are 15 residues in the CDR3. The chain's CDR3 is CASSSTVYVTDTQYF. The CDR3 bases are TGTGCCAGCAGTTCCACCGTCTACGTTACAGATACGCAGTATTTT.

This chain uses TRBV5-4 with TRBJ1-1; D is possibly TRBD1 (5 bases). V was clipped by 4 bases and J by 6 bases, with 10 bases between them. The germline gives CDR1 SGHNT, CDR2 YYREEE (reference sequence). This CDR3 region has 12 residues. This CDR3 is CASSPRGAEAFF. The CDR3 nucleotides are TGTGCCAGCAGCCCCCGAGGGGCTGAAGCTTTCTTT.

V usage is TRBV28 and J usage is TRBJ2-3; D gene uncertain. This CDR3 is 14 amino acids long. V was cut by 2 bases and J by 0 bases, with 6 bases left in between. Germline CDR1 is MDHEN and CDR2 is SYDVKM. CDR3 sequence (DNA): TGTGCCAGCAGTTTAGGGCCAAGCACAGATACGCAGTATTTT. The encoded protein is CASSLGPSTDTQYF. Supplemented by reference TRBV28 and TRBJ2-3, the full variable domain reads DVKVTQSSRYLVKRTGEKVFLECVQDMDHENMFWYRQDPGLGLRLIYFSYDVKMKEKGDIPEGYSVSREKKERFSLILESASTNQTSMYLCASSLGPSTDTQYFGPGTRLTVL.

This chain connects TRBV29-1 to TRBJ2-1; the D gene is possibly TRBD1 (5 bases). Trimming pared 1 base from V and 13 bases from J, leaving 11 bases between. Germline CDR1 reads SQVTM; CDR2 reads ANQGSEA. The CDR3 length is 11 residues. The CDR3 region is CSVEGDSSQFF. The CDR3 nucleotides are TGCAGCGTTGAAGGAGACAGCTCTCAGTTCTTC.

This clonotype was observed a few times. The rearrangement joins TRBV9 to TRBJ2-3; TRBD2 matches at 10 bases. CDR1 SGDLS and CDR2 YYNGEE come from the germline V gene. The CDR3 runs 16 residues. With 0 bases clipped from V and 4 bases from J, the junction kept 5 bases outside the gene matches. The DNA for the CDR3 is TGTGCCAGCAGCGTAGGTCTAGCGGGAGTGGCAGATACGCAGTATTTT. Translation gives CASSVGLAGVADTQYF.

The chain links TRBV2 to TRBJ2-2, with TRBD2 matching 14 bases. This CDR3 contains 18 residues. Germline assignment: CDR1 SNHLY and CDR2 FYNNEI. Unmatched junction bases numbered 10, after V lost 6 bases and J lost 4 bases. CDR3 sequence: CASSPGLAGENSTGELFF. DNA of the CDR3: TGTGCCAGCAGCCCGGGACTAGCGGGAGAGAATAGCACCGGGGAGCTGTTTTTT.

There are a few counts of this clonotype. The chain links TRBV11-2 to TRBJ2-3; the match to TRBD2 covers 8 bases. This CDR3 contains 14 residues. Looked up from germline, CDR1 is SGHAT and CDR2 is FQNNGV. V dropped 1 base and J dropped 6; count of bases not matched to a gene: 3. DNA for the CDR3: TGTGCCAGCAGCTTAGCGGGAGGGCCGGATACGCAGTATTTT. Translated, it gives CASSLAGGPDTQYF.

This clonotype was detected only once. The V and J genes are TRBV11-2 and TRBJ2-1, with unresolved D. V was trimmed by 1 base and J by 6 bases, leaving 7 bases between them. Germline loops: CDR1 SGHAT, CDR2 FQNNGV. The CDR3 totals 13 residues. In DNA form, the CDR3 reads TGTGCCAGCAGCTTAGTTTTATCCAATGAGCAGTTCTTC. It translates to CASSLVLSNEQFF.

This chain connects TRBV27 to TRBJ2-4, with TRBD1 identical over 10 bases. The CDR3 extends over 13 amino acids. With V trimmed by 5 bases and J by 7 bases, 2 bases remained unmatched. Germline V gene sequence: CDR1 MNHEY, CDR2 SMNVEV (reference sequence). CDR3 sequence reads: CASSDRGLNIQYF. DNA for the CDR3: TGTGCCAGCAGTGACAGGGGGCTGAACATTCAGTACTTC.

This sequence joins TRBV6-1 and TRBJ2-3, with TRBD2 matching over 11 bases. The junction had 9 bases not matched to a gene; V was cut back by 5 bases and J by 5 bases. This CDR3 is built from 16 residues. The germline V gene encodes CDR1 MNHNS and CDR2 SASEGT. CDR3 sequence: CASSPLAGGEGDTQYF. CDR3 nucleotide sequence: TGTGCCAGCAGTCCCTTAGCGGGAGGGGAGGGAGATACGCAGTATTTT.

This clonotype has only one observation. CDR3 sequence: CASSPHQGLLFYEQYF. The DNA for the CDR3 is TGTGCCAGCAGTCCTCATCAGGGTTTGCTGTTCTACGAGCAGTACTTC. The chain couples TRBV27 to TRBJ2-7; tentatively, D is TRBD1 (5 bases). CDR1 is MNHEY, CDR2 SMNVEV, per germline (reference sequence). The CDR3 has 16 residues. Trimming removed 5 bases at V and 3 bases at J, with 20 bases between.

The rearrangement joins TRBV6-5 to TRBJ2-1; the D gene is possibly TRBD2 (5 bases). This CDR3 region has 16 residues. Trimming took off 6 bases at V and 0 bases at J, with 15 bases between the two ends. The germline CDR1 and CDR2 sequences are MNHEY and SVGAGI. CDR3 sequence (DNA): TGTGCCAGCAGGACTACGAGCGGCGTCTCCTACAATGAGCAGTTCTTC. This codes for CASRTTSGVSYNEQFF.

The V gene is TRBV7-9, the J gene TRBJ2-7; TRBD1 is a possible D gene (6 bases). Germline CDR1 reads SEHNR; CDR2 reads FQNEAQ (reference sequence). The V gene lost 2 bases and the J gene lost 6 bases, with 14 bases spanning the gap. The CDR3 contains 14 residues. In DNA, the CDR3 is TGTGCCAGCAGCTTATCCGCAGGGGCCAGCGAGCAGTACTTC. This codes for CASSLSAGASEQYF.

CDR3 nucleotides: TGCAGCGTTCCGCCGGGGACTAAAAACTATGGCTACACCTTC. This encodes CSVPPGTKNYGYTF. The gene calls are TRBV29-1 and TRBJ1-2, with TRBD1 as a possible D gene (5 bases). Germline CDR1 is SQVTM and CDR2 is ANQGSEA. The CDR3 totals 14 residues. Trimming removed 5 bases from V and 2 bases from J, with 15 bases in between.